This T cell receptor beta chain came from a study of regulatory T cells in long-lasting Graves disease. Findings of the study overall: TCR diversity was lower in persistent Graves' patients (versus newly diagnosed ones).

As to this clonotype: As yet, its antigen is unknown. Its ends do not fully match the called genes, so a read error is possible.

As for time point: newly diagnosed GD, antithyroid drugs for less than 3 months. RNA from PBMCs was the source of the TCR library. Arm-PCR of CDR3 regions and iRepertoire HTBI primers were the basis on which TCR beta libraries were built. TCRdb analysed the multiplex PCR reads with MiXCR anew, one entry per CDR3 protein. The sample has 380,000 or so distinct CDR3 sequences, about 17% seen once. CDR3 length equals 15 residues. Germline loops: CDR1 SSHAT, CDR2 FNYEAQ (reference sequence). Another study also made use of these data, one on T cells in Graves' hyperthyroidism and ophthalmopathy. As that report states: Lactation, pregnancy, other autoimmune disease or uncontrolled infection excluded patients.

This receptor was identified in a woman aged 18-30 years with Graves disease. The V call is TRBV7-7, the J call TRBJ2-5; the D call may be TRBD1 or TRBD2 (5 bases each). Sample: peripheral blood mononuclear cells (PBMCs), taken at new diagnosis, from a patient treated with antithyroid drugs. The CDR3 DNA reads TGTGCTAGCAGCTTAGACTGGGGCGATGGGGGGACCCAGTACTTC. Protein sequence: CASSLDWGDGGTQYF.